Described below is a single T cell receptor beta chain sequence and its context. Its antigen is unknown. The data were obtained in a study of cytomegalovirus exposure and HLA in healthy donors. Whole-study context: Inside one of the first data releases sat around 85 million unique TCRs taken from HLA-typed donors. Study-level findings and limits: As a later analysis showed, a missense DCLRE1C variant was linked to trimming of TCR beta V- and J-genes. Sequencing probably produced one cluster of sequence variants that were highly shared. A list of roughly 180 TCR beta chains associated with cytomegalovirus was given.

PCR was performed using 60 Vbeta and 13 Jbeta primers. Assay used: immunoSEQ multiplex PCR; TCRdb lists only in-frame clones, some missing. This table holds about 180,000 clones, more than 75% found once. The CDR3 extends over 14 amino acids. V lost 8 bases, J lost 2 bases, and 13 bases lay in between. Looked up from germline, CDR1 is MGHDK and CDR2 is SYGVNS. V usage is TRBV25-1 and J usage is TRBJ1-5, with D possibly TRBD1 on 6 matching bases. The sequenced material came from PBMCs. This clonotype originated in a woman in her twenties or thirties in good health and CMV-seropositive. This chain's CDR3 is CASATGIGNQPQHF. For the CDR3, the DNA is TGTGCCAGCGCCACAGGGATTGGCAATCAGCCCCAGCATTTT.